The entry that follows covers one T cell receptor (beta chain) sequence. What it recognizes is unknown. These data belong to a study of T cell responses to AZD1222 COVID-19 vaccine. Regarding the study as a whole: Seropositive status at baseline applied to only 6 or 7 AZD1222 recipients.

Germline V CDR1 and CDR2: MNHEY, SMNVEV (reference sequence). V lost 2 bases, J lost 0 bases, and 11 bases lay in between. The CDR3 consists of 16 residues. Profiling relied on immunoSEQ multiplex PCR, and the TCRdb table lists in-frame clones only, not all of them. There are fewer than 110,000 clones in the sample; around 90% occur only once, and 3.5% to 4.5% lies in the top ten. The source material was peripheral blood, sampled on day 0 of AZD1222 vaccination. The rearrangement links TRBV27 to TRBJ1-3, with D hard to call. The sequence derives from an adult in good health. The CDR3 DNA reads as TGTGCCAGCAGTTTAGGTCAGGAACACTCTGGAAACACCATATATTTT. Protein product: CASSLGQEHSGNTIYF.